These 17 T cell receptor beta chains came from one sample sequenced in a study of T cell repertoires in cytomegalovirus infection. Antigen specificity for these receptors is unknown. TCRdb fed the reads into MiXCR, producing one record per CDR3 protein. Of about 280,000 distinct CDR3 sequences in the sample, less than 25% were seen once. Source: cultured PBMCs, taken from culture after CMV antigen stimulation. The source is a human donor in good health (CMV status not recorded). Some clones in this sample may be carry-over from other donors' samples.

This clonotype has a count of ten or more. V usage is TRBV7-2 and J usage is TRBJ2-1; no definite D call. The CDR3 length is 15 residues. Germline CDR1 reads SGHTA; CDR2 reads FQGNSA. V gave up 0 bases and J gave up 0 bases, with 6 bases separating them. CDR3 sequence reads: CASSLAASSYNEQFF. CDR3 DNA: TGTGCCAGCAGCTTAGCTGCTAGCTCCTACAATGAGCAGTTCTTC.

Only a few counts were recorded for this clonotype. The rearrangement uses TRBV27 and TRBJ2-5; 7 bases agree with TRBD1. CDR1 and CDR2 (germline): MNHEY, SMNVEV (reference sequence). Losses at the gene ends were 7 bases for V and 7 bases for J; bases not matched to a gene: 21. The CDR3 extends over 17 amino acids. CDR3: CASTPLMRGQKRRTQYF. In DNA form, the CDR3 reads TGTGCCAGCACCCCCCTAATGAGGGGGCAGAAAAGGCGGACCCAGTACTTC.

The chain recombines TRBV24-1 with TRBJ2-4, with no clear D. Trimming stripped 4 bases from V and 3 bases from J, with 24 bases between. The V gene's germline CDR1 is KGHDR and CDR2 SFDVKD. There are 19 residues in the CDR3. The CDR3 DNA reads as TGTGCCACCAGTGACCCCCGGGCCAGTCATCGTTTAGGCAAAAACATTCAGTACTTC. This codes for CATSDPRASHRLGKNIQYF.

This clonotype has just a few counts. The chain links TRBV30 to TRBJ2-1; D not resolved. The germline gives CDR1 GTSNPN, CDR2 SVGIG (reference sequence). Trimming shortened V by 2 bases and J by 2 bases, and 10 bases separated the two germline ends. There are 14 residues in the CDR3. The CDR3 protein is CAWSSDITYNEQFF. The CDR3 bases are TGTGCCTGGAGTTCGGATATAACCTACAATGAGCAGTTCTTC. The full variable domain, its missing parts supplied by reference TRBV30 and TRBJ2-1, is SQTIHQWPATLVQPVGSPLSLECTVEGTSNPNLYWYRQAAGRGLQLLFYSVGIGQISSEVPQNLSASRPQDRQFILSSKKLLLSDSGFYLCAWSSDITYNEQFFGPGTRLTVL.

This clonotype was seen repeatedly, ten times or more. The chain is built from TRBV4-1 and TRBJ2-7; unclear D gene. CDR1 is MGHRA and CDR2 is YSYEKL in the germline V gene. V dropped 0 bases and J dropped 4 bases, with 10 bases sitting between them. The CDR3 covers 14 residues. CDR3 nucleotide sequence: TGCGCCAGCAGCCAAGACCCTGTTACATACGAGCAGTACGTC. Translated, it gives CASSQDPVTYEQYV.

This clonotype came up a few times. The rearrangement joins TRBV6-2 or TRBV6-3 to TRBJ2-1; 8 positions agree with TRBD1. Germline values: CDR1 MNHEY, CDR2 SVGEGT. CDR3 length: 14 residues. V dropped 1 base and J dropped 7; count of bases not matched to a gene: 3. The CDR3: CASSYFGQGNEQFF. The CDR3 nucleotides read TGTGCCAGCAGTTACTTCGGACAGGGTAATGAGCAGTTCTTC.

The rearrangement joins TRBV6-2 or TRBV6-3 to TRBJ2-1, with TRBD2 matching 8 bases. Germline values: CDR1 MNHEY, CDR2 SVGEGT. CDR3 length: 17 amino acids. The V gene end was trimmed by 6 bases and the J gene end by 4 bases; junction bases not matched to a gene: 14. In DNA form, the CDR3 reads TGTGCCAGCAGACCTGGGACTAGAGAGTTTGGTTACAATGAGCAGTTCTTC. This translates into CASRPGTREFGYNEQFF.

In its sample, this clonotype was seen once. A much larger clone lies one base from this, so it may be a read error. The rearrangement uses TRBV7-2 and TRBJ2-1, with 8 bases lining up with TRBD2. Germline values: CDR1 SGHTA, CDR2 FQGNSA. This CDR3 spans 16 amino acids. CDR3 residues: CARSLGPSGSRVEQFF. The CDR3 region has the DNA TGTGCCAGGAGCTTAGGACCCAGCGGGAGTCGTGTTGAGCAGTTCTTC.

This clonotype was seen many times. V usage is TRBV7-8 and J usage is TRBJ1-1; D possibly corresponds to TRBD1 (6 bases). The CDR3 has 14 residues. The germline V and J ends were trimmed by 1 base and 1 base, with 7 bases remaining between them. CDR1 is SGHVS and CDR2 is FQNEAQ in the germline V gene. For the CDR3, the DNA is TGTGCCAGCAGCTTAGGGACAGCGAACACTGAAGCTTTCTTT. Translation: CASSLGTANTEAFF.

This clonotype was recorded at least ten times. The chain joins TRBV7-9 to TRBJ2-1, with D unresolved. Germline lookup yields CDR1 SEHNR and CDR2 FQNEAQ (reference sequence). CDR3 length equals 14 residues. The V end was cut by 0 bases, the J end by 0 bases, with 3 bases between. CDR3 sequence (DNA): TGTGCCAGCAGCTTAGCTCTCTCCTACAATGAGCAGTTCTTC. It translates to CASSLALSYNEQFF.

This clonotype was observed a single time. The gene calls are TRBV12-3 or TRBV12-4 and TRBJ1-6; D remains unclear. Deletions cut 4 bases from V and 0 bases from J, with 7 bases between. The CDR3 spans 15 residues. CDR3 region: CASSSDRSYNSPLHF. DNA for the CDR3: TGTGCCAGCAGTTCGGACCGCTCCTATAATTCACCCCTCCACTTT.

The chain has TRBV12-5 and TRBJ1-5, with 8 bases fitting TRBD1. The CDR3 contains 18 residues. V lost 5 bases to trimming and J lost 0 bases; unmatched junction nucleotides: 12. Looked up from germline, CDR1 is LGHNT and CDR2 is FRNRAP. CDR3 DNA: TGTGCTAGTGGTCTCGGGACAGGAGAACCTTATAGCAATCAGCCCCAGCATTTT. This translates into CASGLGTGEPYSNQPQHF.

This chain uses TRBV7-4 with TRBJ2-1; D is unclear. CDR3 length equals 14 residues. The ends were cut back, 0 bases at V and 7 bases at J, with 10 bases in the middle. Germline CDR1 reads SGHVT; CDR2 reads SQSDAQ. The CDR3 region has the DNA TGTGCCAGCAGCTTAGCGAATAGCTGGAATGAGCAGTTCTTC. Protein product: CASSLANSWNEQFF.

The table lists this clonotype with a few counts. The CDR3 sequence: CASSVVVTYEQYF. CDR3 DNA: TGTGCCAGCAGTGTAGTGGTAACCTACGAGCAGTACTTC. The chain recombines TRBV2 with TRBJ2-7; no clear D. V lost 4 bases to trimming and J lost 2 bases, with 9 bases between them. Germline V gene lookup returns CDR1 SNHLY and CDR2 FYNNEI. The CDR3 has 13 amino acids.

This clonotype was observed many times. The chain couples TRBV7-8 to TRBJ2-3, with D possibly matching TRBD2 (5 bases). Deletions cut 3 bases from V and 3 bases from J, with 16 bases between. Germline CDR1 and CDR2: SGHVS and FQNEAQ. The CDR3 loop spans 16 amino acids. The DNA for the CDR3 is TGTGCCAGCAGCTTGGAGCGGAATATTCTTACAGATACGCAGTATTTT. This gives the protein CASSLERNILTDTQYF. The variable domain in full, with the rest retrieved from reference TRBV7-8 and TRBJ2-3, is GAGVSQSPRYKVAKRGQDVALRCDPISGHVSLFWYQQALGQGPEFLTYFQNEAQLDKSGLPSDRFFAERPEGSVSTLKIQRTQQEDSAVYLCASSLERNILTDTQYFGPGTRLTVL.

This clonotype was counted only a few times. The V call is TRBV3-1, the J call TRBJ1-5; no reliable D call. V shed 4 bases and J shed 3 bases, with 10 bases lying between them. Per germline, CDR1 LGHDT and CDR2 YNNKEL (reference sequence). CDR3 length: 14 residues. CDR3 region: CASSRAGDNQPQHF. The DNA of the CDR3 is TGTGCCAGCAGCCGGGCCGGAGACAATCAGCCCCAGCATTTT. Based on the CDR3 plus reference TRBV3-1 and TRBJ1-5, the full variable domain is DTAVSQTPKYLVTQMGNDKSIKCEQNLGHDTMYWYKQDSKKFLKIMFSYNNKELIINETVPNRFSPKSPDKAHLNLHINSLELGDSAVYFCASSRAGDNQPQHFGDGTRLSIL.

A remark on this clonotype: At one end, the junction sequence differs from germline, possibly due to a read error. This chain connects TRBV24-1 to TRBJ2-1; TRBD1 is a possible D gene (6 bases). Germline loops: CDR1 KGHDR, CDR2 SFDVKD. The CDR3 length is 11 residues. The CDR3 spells CATSHRAGKFF. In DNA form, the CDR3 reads TGTGCCACCAGTCACAGGGCCGGAAAGTTTTTC.